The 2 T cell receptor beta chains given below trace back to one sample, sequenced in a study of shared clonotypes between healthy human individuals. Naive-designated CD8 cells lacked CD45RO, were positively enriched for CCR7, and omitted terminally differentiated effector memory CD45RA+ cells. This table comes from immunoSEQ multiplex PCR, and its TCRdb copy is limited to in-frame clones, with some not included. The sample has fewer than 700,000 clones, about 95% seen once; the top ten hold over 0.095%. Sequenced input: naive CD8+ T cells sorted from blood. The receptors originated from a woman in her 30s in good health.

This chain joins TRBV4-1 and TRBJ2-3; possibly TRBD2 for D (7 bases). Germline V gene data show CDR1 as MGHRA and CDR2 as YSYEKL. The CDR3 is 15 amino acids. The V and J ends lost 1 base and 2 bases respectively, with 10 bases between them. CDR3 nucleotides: TGCGCCAGCAGCCAAGGGGGGGGCCTCACAGATACGCAGTATTTT. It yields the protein CASSQGGGLTDTQYF.

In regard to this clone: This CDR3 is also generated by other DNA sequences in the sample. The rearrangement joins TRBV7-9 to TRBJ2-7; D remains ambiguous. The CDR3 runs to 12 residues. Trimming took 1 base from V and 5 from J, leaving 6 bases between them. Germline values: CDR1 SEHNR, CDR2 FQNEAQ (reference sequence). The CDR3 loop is CASSLEKDEQYF. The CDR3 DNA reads TGTGCCAGCAGCTTAGAGAAAGACGAGCAGTACTTC.